This TCR beta chain comes out of a study of patients and donors after allogeneic stem cell transplantation. TCRdb reprocessed the RT-PCR reads with MiXCR, giving one entry per CDR3 protein. The sample records 200,000 to 250,000 distinct CDR3 sequences, roughly 38% being singletons. The CDR3 sequence is 13 residues long. V was clipped by 8 bases and J by 5 bases; unmatched bases: 7. Germline values: CDR1 MGHDK, CDR2 SYGVNS. The receptor comes from a human donor who was either an allogeneic HSCT recipient or a stem cell or donor lymphocyte infusion donor (not recorded which). It is not recorded whose cells these are; they may come from a transplant donor. Sequencing was carried out using blood, either unsorted or a sorted T cell fraction (not recorded which). The V and J genes are TRBV25-1 and TRBJ2-5, with TRBD2 identical over 8 bases. The CDR3 DNA is TGTGCCAGCGGGGCGGGGGGCCAGGAGACCCAGTACTTC. As protein: CASGAGGQETQYF.